This T cell receptor (beta chain) was sequenced for a study of response to subunit inactivated influenza vaccine. General study findings and limits: Authors suggested each seasonal flu vaccination may recruit only limited numbers of new T cells.

Germline CDR1 is SGHTA and CDR2 is FQGTGA. V lost 2 bases and J 1 base, leaving 9 bases between the germline ends. CDR3 size: 16 residues. This clonotype was detected a few times. Its antigen is not identified. Using its own MiXCR run on the RT-PCR reads, TCRdb lists one record per CDR3 protein. Of over 450,000 distinct CDR3 sequences in the sample, 10% to 15% were seen once. Material: PBMCs from blood, obtained around seven weeks after vaccination. The rearrangement links TRBV7-3 to TRBJ2-6; D may match TRBD1 or TRBD2 (5 bases each). The TCR sequence derives from a man between 45 and 60 years old who received an inactivated influenza vaccine. CDR3 sequence reads: CASSLGGWSGANVLTF. CDR3 nucleotides: TGTGCCAGCAGCTTAGGGGGTTGGTCTGGGGCCAACGTCCTGACTTTC. Full variable domain (remainder filled in from reference TRBV7-3 and TRBJ2-6): GAGVSQTPSNKVTEKGKYVELRCDPISGHTALYWYRQSLGQGPEFLIYFQGTGAADDSGLPNDRFFAVRPEGSVSTLKIQRTERGDSAVYLCASSLGGWSGANVLTFGAGSRLTVL.